This record looks at one T cell receptor (beta chain) sequence and its context. The data were taken from a study of blood T cell repertoires in COVID-19. The protocol was immunoSEQ multiplex PCR, while the TCRdb copy is restricted to in-frame clones and leaves out a portion. The table lists about 270,000 clones, 75% to 95% of them singletons. This CDR3 contains 14 residues. V was cut by 0 bases and J by 6 bases, with 12 bases left in between. Germline V gene lookup returns CDR1 SGHRS and CDR2 YFSETQ. The sample consisted of PBMCs or T cells enriched from blood (not recorded which). This chain joins TRBV5-1 and TRBJ1-2; D remains unclear. The source of this sequence is a man aged 40-49 years who had been exposed to COVID-19. CDR3 region: CASSLERGGHGYTF. The CDR3 DNA reads as TGCGCCAGCAGCTTGGAACGGGGAGGCCATGGCTACACCTTC.